The 27 T cell receptor beta chains below were found in one sample sequenced in a study of blood T cell repertoires in COVID-19. Profiled with immunoSEQ multiplex PCR; TCRdb holds only in-frame clones, not every one. The data show 90,000 or so clones, 91% seen once. Sequences were obtained from peripheral blood. These receptors all come from a human donor with active COVID-19. The donor label of this sample is uncertain.

The V call is TRBV14, the J call TRBJ2-7; D may be TRBD2 (5 bases). This CDR3 is 16 amino acids long. Trimming shortened V by 1 base and J by 4 bases, and 17 bases separated the two germline ends. The V gene's germline CDR1 is SGHDN and CDR2 FVKESK. The CDR3 coding sequence is TGTGCCAGCAGCCAAGGAACTGGACTGATGGCTTACGAGCAGTACTTC. This gives the protein CASSQGTGLMAYEQYF. The variable domain in full, with the rest retrieved from reference TRBV14 and TRBJ2-7, is EAGVTQFPSHSVIEKGQTVTLRCDPISGHDNLYWYRRVMGKEIKFLLHFVKESKQDESGMPNNRFLAERTGGTYSTLKVQPAELEDSGVYFCASSQGTGLMAYEQYFGPGTRLTVT.

The gene calls are TRBV3-1 (or the pseudogene TRBV3-2) and TRBJ2-2; TRBD2 matches 9 bases. In germline, CDR1 is LGHDT, CDR2 YNNKEL (reference sequence). The CDR3 covers 15 residues. Losses at the gene ends were 6 bases for V and 0 bases for J; bases not matched to a gene: 2. Written as DNA, the CDR3 is TGTGCCAGCAGTCGACTAGCGGCGAACACCGGGGAGCTGTTTTTT. Amino acid sequence: CASSRLAANTGELFF.

The chain joins TRBV7-9 to TRBJ1-4, with D perhaps TRBD1 (6 bases). Germline V lookup: CDR1 SEHNR, CDR2 FQNEAQ (reference sequence). This CDR3 is 15 amino acids long. V shed 6 bases and J shed 0 bases, with 11 bases lying between them. CDR3 sequence reads: CASSSRGATNEKLFF. CDR3 nucleotide sequence: TGTGCCAGCAGTTCCAGGGGTGCAACTAATGAAAAACTGTTTTTT. Full variable domain (remainder filled in from reference TRBV7-9 and TRBJ1-4): DTGVSQNPRHKITKRGQNVTFRCDPISEHNRLYWYRQTLGQGPEFLTYFQNEAQLEKSRLLSDRFSAERPKGSFSTLEIQRTEQGDSAMYLCASSSRGATNEKLFFGSGTQLSVL.

For this clone: Other DNA sequences in this specimen translate into the identical CDR3. This chain joins TRBV11-2 and TRBJ2-7; D uncertain. This CDR3 contains 12 residues. The V gene lost 5 bases and the J gene lost 3 bases, with 8 bases spanning the gap. Germline V gene data show CDR1 as SGHAT and CDR2 as FQNNGV. The CDR3 protein is CASSLRNYEQYF. The CDR3 coding sequence is TGTGCCAGCAGCCTAAGAAACTACGAGCAGTACTTC.

V and J are TRBV24-1 and TRBJ1-6; no definite D call. Germline V gene data show CDR1 as KGHDR and CDR2 as SFDVKD. CDR3 length: 12 amino acids. Trimming removed 7 bases from V and 10 bases from J, with 10 bases in between. As DNA, the CDR3 is TGTGCCACCAGGACTGGGTCCTCACCCCTCCACTTT. Translating it yields CATRTGSSPLHF.

This clone has just one count. The rearrangement uses TRBV5-4 and TRBJ2-2, with TRBD2 matching over 8 bases. The CDR3 is 16 amino acids. In germline, CDR1 is SGHNT, CDR2 YYREEE (reference sequence). Trimming removed 1 base from V and 5 bases from J; junction bases left unmatched: 7. The CDR3 reads CASSLSTGGRTGELFF. CDR3 nucleotides: TGTGCCAGCAGCTTGTCAACGGGGGGGCGGACCGGGGAGCTGTTTTTT.

The sample holds a few counts of this clone. This CDR3 reads CATRQGTNYGYTF. For the CDR3, the DNA is TGTGCCACCCGACAGGGTACTAACTATGGCTACACCTTC. This chain joins TRBV2 and TRBJ1-2, with 7 bases lining up with TRBD1. V was pared by 10 bases and J by 0 bases, with 5 bases of the junction left unmatched. The length of the CDR3 is 13 residues. The germline gives CDR1 SNHLY, CDR2 FYNNEI.

The V and J genes are TRBV18 and TRBJ2-1; the match to TRBD2 covers 14 bases. Per germline, CDR1 KGHSH and CDR2 LQKENI. The CDR3 runs to 17 residues. J lost 2 bases, V lost 6 bases, and 6 bases had no gene match. The CDR3 DNA sequence: TGTGCCAGCTCCCAGACTAGCGGGGGGGTAACCTACAATGAGCAGTTCTTC. Its translation is CASSQTSGGVTYNEQFF.

The sample holds a few counts of this clone. The gene calls are TRBV6-5 and TRBJ1-2, with D maybe TRBD1 (6 bases). Deletions cut 2 bases from V and 5 bases from J, with 9 bases between. CDR3 length: 13 amino acids. Germline V CDR1 and CDR2: MNHEY, SVGAGI. CDR3 DNA: TGTGCCAGCAGTTACGGGGGCAAATATGGCTACACCTTC. This translates into CASSYGGKYGYTF.

The chain combines TRBV7-6 with TRBJ2-3, with D hard to call. Germline CDR1 reads SGHVS; CDR2 reads FNYEAQ. CDR3 size: 14 residues. Trimming pared 5 bases from V and 4 bases from J, leaving 13 bases between. CDR3 nucleotides: TGTGCCAGCAGCAGGCCGGCGGCCGCAGATACGCAGTATTTT. It encodes CASSRPAAADTQYF.

This clone was seen only a few times. V and J are TRBV4-1 and TRBJ2-5; the match to TRBD2 covers 8 bases. The junction had 13 bases not matched to a gene; V was cut back by 8 bases and J by 2 bases. Germline-derived CDR1 and CDR2 are MGHRA and YSYEKL. CDR3 length: 16 amino acids. CDR3 loop: CASSPGGRGAQETQYF. CDR3 DNA sequence: TGCGCCAGCTCCCCCGGAGGGCGGGGGGCACAAGAGACCCAGTACTTC.

The chain carries TRBV25-1 and TRBJ2-7, with 13 bases identical to TRBD2. This CDR3 contains 15 residues. V gave up 6 bases and J gave up 2 bases; unmatched junction bases: 4. The germline gives CDR1 MGHDK, CDR2 SYGVNS. CDR3 residues: CASRTSGGTPYEQYF. The CDR3 DNA reads as TGTGCCAGCAGGACTAGCGGGGGGACCCCCTACGAGCAGTACTTC.

The V call is TRBV6-1, the J call TRBJ1-1; D is unclear. CDR3 length: 15 amino acids. Germline V lookup: CDR1 MNHNS, CDR2 SASEGT. V shed 0 bases and J shed 6 bases, with 14 bases lying between them. As DNA, the CDR3 is TGTGCCAGCAGTGAAGCCCTAGAACCCCGCCCTGAAGCTTTCTTT. This codes for CASSEALEPRPEAFF.

This chain links TRBV4-1 with TRBJ2-5; 10 bases fit TRBD2. CDR1 and CDR2 (germline): MGHRA, YSYEKL. Germline trimming cut 2 bases from V and 4 bases from J; bases unmatched to any gene: 4. The CDR3 contains 15 residues. CDR3: CASSQLAGGGETQYF. CDR3 DNA: TGCGCCAGCAGCCAATTAGCGGGGGGAGGAGAGACCCAGTACTTC.

The chain joins TRBV27 to TRBJ2-5; 10 bases match TRBD2. The CDR3 sequence is 16 residues long. The germline gives CDR1 MNHEY, CDR2 SMNVEV (reference sequence). The ends lost 4 bases at V and 6 bases at J; junction bases unmatched: 11. CDR3 sequence (DNA): TGTGCCAGCAGTTCGAAAGCGGGGGGGCCTTTAAAGACCCAGTACTTC. Encoded protein: CASSSKAGGPLKTQYF.

The chain carries TRBV3-1 (or the pseudogene TRBV3-2) and TRBJ2-7, with a tentative D call TRBD1 (5 bases). CDR3 length: 14 residues. V lost 2 bases and J lost 3, with 11 bases in between. The germline V gene has CDR1 LGHDT and CDR2 YNNKEL (reference sequence). The DNA for the CDR3 is TGTGCCAGCAGCCAAACCTGGGGCTTCTACGAGCAGTACTTC. Protein sequence: CASSQTWGFYEQYF.

V gene TRBV2 combines with J gene TRBJ1-2, with 9 bases matching TRBD1. The trim removed 8 bases at V and 8 bases at J, leaving 12 bases unmatched. CDR1 and CDR2 (germline): SNHLY, FYNNEI. The CDR3 runs 14 residues. CDR3 residues: CASLRDRASGGYTF. Here the CDR3 DNA reads TGTGCCAGCCTCCGGGACAGGGCTTCCGGGGGCTACACCTTC.

The DNA for the CDR3 is TGTGCCAGCAGCATCAGGGTTGGTTATGGGGCAGATACGCAGTATTTT. Residues: CASSIRVGYGADTQYF. The rearrangement uses TRBV27 and TRBJ2-3; D possibly corresponds to TRBD1 (5 bases). The CDR3 length is 16 residues. V lost 6 bases to trimming and J lost 4 bases, with 20 bases between them. CDR1 MNHEY and CDR2 SMNVEV come from the germline V gene (reference sequence).

J is TRBJ1-1 and V is TRBV19; TRBD1 might be the D (6 bases). Germline V gene lookup returns CDR1 LNHDA and CDR2 SQIVND (reference sequence). This CDR3 is built from 13 residues. Trimming took off 3 bases at V and 6 bases at J, with 11 bases between the two ends. Here the CDR3 reads CASSISRGAEAFF. CDR3 in DNA: TGTGCCAGTAGTATCAGCAGGGGAGCTGAAGCTTTCTTT.

The gene calls are TRBV5-6 and TRBJ2-5, with D tentatively TRBD2 (6 bases). The germline V and J ends were trimmed by 4 bases and 7 bases, with 14 bases remaining between them. The germline CDR1 and CDR2 sequences are SGHDT and YYEEEE. The CDR3 extends over 13 amino acids. The CDR3 nucleotides read TGTGCCAGCAGCGGGACTGCCCTCCCGACCCAGTACTTC. It encodes CASSGTALPTQYF.

The rearrangement links TRBV28 to TRBJ2-1; 10 bases map to TRBD2. CDR1 MDHEN and CDR2 SYDVKM come from the germline V gene. CDR3 length: 13 residues. J was trimmed by 2 bases and V by 10 bases; bases with no gene match: 2. The CDR3 region is CATLAGAYNEQFF. The CDR3 nucleotides are TGTGCCACCCTAGCGGGGGCCTACAATGAGCAGTTCTTC.

This chain links TRBV2 with TRBJ2-7; 9 bases are a match to TRBD1. Looked up from germline, CDR1 is SNHLY and CDR2 is FYNNEI. J lost 3 bases, V lost 8 bases, and 2 bases had no gene match. There are 12 residues in the CDR3. The CDR3 nucleotides read TGTGCCAGCGGGACAGGGTTCTACGAGCAGTACTTC. Protein sequence: CASGTGFYEQYF.

The chain uses TRBV27 and TRBJ2-5, with 9 nucleotides matching TRBD1. Trimming cost V 6 bases and J 1 base; bases outside gene matches: 6. This CDR3 is built from 15 residues. Germline lookup yields CDR1 MNHEY and CDR2 SMNVEV (reference sequence). As DNA, the CDR3 is TGTGCCAGCAGAGAAGGGACAGGGACCCAAGAGACCCAGTACTTC. Its protein product is CASREGTGTQETQYF.

The chain links TRBV2 to TRBJ1-1; 7 positions agree with TRBD1. The junction had 6 bases not matched to a gene; V was cut back by 3 bases and J by 2 bases. The germline gives CDR1 SNHLY, CDR2 FYNNEI. This CDR3 is built from 15 residues. CDR3 protein: CASSDPGQRNTEAFF. In nucleotides, the CDR3 is TGTGCCAGCAGTGACCCGGGACAGCGAAACACTGAAGCTTTCTTT.

This chain links TRBV5-8 with TRBJ2-5; D remains unclear. From germline, CDR1 is SGHTS and CDR2 YDEGEE. The V end was cut by 0 bases, the J end by 5 bases, with 14 bases between. The CDR3 sequence is 15 residues long. As DNA, the CDR3 is TGTGCCAGCAGCTTGGGCGACTTGTATCGGGAGACCCAGTACTTC. Translating gives CASSLGDLYRETQYF.

A single count supports this clone. V gene TRBV25-1 combines with J gene TRBJ1-2; 7 nucleotides align to TRBD1. This CDR3 is 14 amino acids long. The germline CDR1 and CDR2 sequences are MGHDK and SYGVNS. Trimming took 5 bases from V and 0 from J; bases not matched to a gene: 3. CDR3 DNA: TGTGCCAGCAGTCCAGGACAGGCTAACTATGGCTACACCTTC. It is translated as CASSPGQANYGYTF.

The J gene is TRBJ2-1, the V gene TRBV6-5; 8 bases align to TRBD2. Trimming cost V 7 bases and J 7 bases; bases outside gene matches: 12. The CDR3 length is 15 residues. Germline loops: CDR1 MNHEY, CDR2 SVGAGI. CDR3 in amino acids: CASTKGRGGLNEQFF. CDR3 coding DNA: TGTGCCAGCACCAAGGGACGGGGGGGCCTGAATGAGCAGTTCTTC.